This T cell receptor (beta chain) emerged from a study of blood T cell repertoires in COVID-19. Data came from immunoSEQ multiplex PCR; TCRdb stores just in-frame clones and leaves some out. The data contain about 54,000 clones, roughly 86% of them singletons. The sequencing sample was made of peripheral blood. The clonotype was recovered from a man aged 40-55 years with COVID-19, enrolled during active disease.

The CDR3 loop is CAISKRGSIQETQYF. In DNA form, the CDR3 reads TGTGCCATCAGTAAGCGGGGGAGCATCCAAGAGACCCAGTACTTC. The chain is built from TRBV10-3 and TRBJ2-5; 8 bases fit TRBD2. The germline V gene encodes CDR1 ENHRY and CDR2 SYGVKD. This CDR3 spans 15 amino acids. The junction had 6 bases not matched to a gene; V was cut back by 5 bases and J by 1 base.